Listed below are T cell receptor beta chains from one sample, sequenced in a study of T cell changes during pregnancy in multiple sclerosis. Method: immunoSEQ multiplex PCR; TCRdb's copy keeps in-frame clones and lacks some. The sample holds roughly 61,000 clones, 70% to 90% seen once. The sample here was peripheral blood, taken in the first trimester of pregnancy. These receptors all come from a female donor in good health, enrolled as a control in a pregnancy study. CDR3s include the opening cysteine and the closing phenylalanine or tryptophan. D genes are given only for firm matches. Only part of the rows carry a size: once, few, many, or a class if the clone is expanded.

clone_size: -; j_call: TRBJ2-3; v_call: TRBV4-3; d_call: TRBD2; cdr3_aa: CASSQDSSRWGRGTDTQYF; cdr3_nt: TGCGCCAGCAGCCAAGATTCCAGCAGGTGGGGGAGGGGCACAGATACGCAGTATTTT
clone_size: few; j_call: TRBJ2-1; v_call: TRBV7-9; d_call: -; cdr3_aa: CASSSGGLYNEQFF; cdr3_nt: TGTGCCAGCAGCTCTGGCGGGTTATACAATGAGCAGTTCTTC
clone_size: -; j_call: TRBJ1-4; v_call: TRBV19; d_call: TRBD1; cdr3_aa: CATGQGVTNEKLFF; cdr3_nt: TGTGCCACCGGACAGGGAGTAACTAATGAAAAACTGTTTTTT
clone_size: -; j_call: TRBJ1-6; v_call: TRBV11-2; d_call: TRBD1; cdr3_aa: CASSPTRDRVDSPLHF; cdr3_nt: TGTGCCAGCAGCCCGACCCGGGACAGGGTCGATTCACCCCTCCACTTT
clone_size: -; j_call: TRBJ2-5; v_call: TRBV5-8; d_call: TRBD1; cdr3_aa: CASSPGQGRIAETQYF; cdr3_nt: TGTGCCAGCAGCCCCGGACAGGGTAGGATCGCGGAGACCCAGTACTTC
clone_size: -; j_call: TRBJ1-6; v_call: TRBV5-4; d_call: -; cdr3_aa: CASSLATGNSPLHF; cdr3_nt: TGTGCCAGCAGCTTGGCCACAGGGAATTCACCCCTCCACTTT
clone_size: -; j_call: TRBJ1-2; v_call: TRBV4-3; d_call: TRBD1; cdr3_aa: CASSQAGRGQGYTF; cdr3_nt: TGCGCCAGCAGCCAAGCAGGCAGGGGGCAAGGCTACACCTTC
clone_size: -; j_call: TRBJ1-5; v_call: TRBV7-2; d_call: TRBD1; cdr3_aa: CASSLYRGNSNQPQHF; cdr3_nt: TGTGCCAGCAGCTTATACAGGGGGAATAGCAATCAGCCCCAGCATTTT
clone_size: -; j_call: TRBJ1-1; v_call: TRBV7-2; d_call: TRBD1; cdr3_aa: CASMRQGATEAFF; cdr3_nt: TGTGCCAGCATGCGACAGGGGGCGACTGAAGCTTTCTTT
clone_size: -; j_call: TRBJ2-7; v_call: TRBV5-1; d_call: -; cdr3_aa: CASSQRAEGNYEQYF; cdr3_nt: TGCGCCAGCAGCCAGCGGGCCGAGGGGAACTACGAGCAGTACTTC